Listed here are 6 T cell receptor beta chains from one sample, sequenced in a study of T-cell reconstitution after alpha-beta-depleted transplantation in children. For TCRbeta, the library was prepared with unique molecular identifiers. TCRdb passed the PCR reads through MiXCR, listing each CDR3 protein once. This sample carries some 460,000 distinct CDR3 sequences, under 20% of them seen once, and the ten largest clones take roughly 29%. The specimen was PBMCs, mostly from graft donor cells, collected 360 days after TCRalphabeta/CD19-depleted stem cell transplant. These receptors came from a boy younger than two who had a stem cell transplant for Wiskott-Aldrich syndrome, so the T cells may come from the graft donor.

J is TRBJ1-1 and V is TRBV12-3 or TRBV12-4; D may be TRBD1 (5 bases). The CDR3 is 13 residues long. The V end was cut by 6 bases, the J end by 1 base, with 9 bases between. The CDR3 coding sequence is TGTGCCAGCAGGTTCCAGGGGAACACTGAAGCTTTCTTT. This codes for CASRFQGNTEAFF.

This clonotype has at least ten counts. The J gene is TRBJ2-7, the V gene TRBV10-3; D gene uncertain. Trimming took 7 bases from V and 0 from J, leaving 10 bases between them. This CDR3 is built from 13 residues. The germline gives CDR1 ENHRY, CDR2 SYGVKD. The CDR3 is CAITGSLSYEQYF. The CDR3 DNA sequence: TGTGCCATCACAGGATCCCTCTCCTACGAGCAGTACTTC.

In this sample, this clonotype turned up a few times. The rearrangement links TRBV12-3 or TRBV12-4 to TRBJ2-7, with 14 bases matching TRBD2. V lost 6 bases to trimming and J lost 5 bases; unmatched junction nucleotides: 9. This CDR3 has 16 amino acids. CDR3 amino acids: CASSRRLAGGPNEQYF. CDR3 nucleotide sequence: TGTGCCAGCAGCCGGCGACTAGCGGGAGGGCCAAACGAGCAGTACTTC.

The V and J genes are TRBV25-1 and TRBJ1-1; unclear D gene. The CDR3 runs 14 residues. In germline, CDR1 is MGHDK, CDR2 SYGVNS. The V gene lost 0 bases and the J gene lost 10 bases, with 15 bases spanning the gap. The CDR3 reads CASSEYRGRAGAFF. In nucleotides, the CDR3 is TGTGCCAGCAGTGAATATAGAGGGAGGGCCGGAGCTTTCTTT. Supplemented by reference TRBV25-1 and TRBJ1-1, the full variable domain reads EADIYQTPRYLVIGTGKKITLECSQTMGHDKMYWYQQDPGMELHLIHYSYGVNSTEKGDLSSESTVSRIRTEHFPLTLESARPSHTSQYLCASSEYRGRAGAFFGQGTRLTVV.

There are many counts of this clonotype. The chain couples TRBV12-3 or TRBV12-4 to TRBJ2-7; either TRBD1 or TRBD2 may supply D (5 bases each). Between the trimmed V and J ends, which lost 5 bases and 3 bases, there was a span of 8 bases. There are 12 residues in the CDR3. In DNA, the CDR3 is TGTGCCAGCAGTCCGAGGGGCTACGAGCAGTACTTC. Its translation is CASSPRGYEQYF.

This chain joins TRBV12-3 or TRBV12-4 and TRBJ1-5; D possibly corresponds to TRBD1 (6 bases). The germline V and J ends were trimmed by 4 bases and 6 bases, with 10 bases remaining between them. This CDR3 is built from 13 residues. The CDR3 sequence is CASSWGGRQPQHF. CDR3 coding DNA: TGTGCCAGCAGTTGGGGGGGCCGTCAGCCCCAGCATTTT.